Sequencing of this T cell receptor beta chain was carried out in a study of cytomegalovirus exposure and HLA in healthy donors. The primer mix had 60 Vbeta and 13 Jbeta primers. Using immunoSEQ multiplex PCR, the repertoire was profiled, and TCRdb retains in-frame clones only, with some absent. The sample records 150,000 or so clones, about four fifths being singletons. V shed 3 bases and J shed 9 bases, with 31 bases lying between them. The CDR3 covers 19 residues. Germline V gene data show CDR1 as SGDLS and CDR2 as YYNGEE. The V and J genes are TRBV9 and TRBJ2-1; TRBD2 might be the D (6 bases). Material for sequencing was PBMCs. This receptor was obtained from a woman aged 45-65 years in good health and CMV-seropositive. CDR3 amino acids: CASSETRDSTESPTVEQFF. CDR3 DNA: TGTGCCAGCAGCGAGACGAGGGACTCGACCGAGTCCCCCACGGTTGAGCAGTTCTTC.